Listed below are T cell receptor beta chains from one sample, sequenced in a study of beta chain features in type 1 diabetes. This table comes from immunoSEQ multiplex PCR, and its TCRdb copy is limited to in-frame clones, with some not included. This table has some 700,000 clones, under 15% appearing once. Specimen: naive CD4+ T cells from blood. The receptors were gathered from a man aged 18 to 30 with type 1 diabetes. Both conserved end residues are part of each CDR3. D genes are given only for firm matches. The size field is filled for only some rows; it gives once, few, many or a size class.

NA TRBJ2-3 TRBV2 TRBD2 CASKLRGLASADTQYF TGTGCCAGCAAGCTCCGAGGACTAGCGAGTGCAGATACGCAGTATTTT
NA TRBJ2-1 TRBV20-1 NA CSATQYNEQFF TGCAGTGCCACCCAATACAATGAGCAGTTCTTC
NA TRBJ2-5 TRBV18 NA CASSPPTGYGTQYF TGTGCCAGCTCACCACCCACTGGGTACGGGACCCAGTACTTC
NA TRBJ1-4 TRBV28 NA CASSLDSEKLFF TGTGCCAGCAGTTTAGACAGTGAAAAACTGTTTTTT
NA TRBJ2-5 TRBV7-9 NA CASSSQLQYF TGTGCCAGCAGCTCACAACTCCAGTACTTC
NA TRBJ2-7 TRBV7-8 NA CASSQREVYEQYF TGTGCCAGCAGCCAAAGAGAAGTCTACGAGCAGTACTTC
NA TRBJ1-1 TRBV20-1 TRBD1 CSAYRGSRDFF TGCAGTGCTTACAGGGGGAGTAGGGATTTCTTT
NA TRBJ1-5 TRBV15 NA CATSRAPLSLSNQPQHF TGTGCCACCAGCAGAGCGCCACTAAGCCTCAGCAATCAGCCCCAGCATTTT
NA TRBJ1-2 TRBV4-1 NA CASSQDPGDHGYTF TGCGCCAGCAGCCAAGATCCGGGGGACCATGGCTACACCTTC
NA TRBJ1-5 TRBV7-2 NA CASSLVSGYSNQPQHF TGTGCCAGCAGCTTAGTTTCGGGTTATAGCAATCAGCCCCAGCATTTT
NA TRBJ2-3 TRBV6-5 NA CASTAHTDTQYF TGTGCCAGCACTGCACACACAGATACGCAGTATTTT
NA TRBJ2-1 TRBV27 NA CASSPPWIGGRLF TGTGCCAGCAGTCCCCCATGGATAGGCGGTCGGCTCTTC
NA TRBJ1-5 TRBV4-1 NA CASSQRGIESNQPQHF TGCGCCAGCAGCCAAAGAGGGATAGAAAGCAATCAGCCCCAGCATTTT
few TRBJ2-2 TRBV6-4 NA CASSDPARSGELFF TGTGCCAGCAGTGACCCCGCACGATCCGGGGAGCTGTTTTTT
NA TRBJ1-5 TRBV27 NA CASSSSQGHSNQPQHF TGTGCCAGCAGTTCCTCCCAGGGTCATAGCAATCAGCCCCAGCATTTT
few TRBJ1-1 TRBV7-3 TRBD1 CASSRTGQNTEAFF TGTGCCAGCAGCCGGACAGGGCAGAACACTGAAGCTTTCTTT
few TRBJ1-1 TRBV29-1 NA CSFRTENTEAFF TGCAGCTTTAGGACGGAGAACACTGAAGCTTTCTTT
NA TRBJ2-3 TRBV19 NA CASTPLGLDPADTQYF TGTGCCAGTACACCCCTCGGGCTCGACCCGGCGGATACGCAGTATTTT
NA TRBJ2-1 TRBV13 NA CASSLGGPGGYNEQFF TGTGCCAGCAGCTTAGGAGGGCCCGGGGGTTACAATGAGCAGTTCTTC
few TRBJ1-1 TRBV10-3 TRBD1 CAISEAARGRNTEAFF TGTGCCATCAGTGAGGCGGCCAGGGGGAGGAACACTGAAGCTTTCTTT
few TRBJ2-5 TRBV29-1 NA CSALQETQYF TGCAGCGCTCTCCAAGAGACCCAGTACTTC
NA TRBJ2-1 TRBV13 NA CASSLGGPRNEQFF TGTGCCAGCAGCTTGGGGGGGCCTAGAAATGAGCAGTTCTTC
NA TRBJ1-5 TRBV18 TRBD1 CASSPEDRDQPQHF TGTGCCAGCTCACCCGAGGACAGGGATCAGCCCCAGCATTTT
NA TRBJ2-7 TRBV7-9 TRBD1 CASSPRQGWSYEQYF TGTGCCAGCAGCCCGCGACAGGGTTGGTCCTACGAGCAGTACTTC
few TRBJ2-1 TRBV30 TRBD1 CASTGTVSYNEQFF TGTGCCTCAACAGGGACAGTCTCCTACAATGAGCAGTTCTTC
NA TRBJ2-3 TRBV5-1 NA CASEEGQPTDTQYF TGCGCCAGCGAGGAGGGCCAACCCACAGATACGCAGTATTTT
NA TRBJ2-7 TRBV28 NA CASSSGALDEQYF TGTGCCAGCAGCTCCGGGGCCCTCGACGAGCAGTACTTC
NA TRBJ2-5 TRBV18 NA CASSPPGEQTQYF TGTGCCAGCTCACCACCGGGGGAGCAGACCCAGTACTTC
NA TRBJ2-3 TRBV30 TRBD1 CAWSRGVWATGGSVDTQYF TGTGCCTGGAGCCGAGGGGTTTGGGCGACAGGGGGCTCCGTGGATACGCAGTATTTT
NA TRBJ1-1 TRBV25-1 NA CASSAPGHWNTEAFF TGTGCCAGCAGTGCCCCGGGACACTGGAACACTGAAGCTTTCTTT
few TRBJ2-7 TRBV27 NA CASSWAGTRGYEQYF TGTGCCAGCAGTTGGGCAGGGACAAGGGGCTACGAGCAGTACTTC
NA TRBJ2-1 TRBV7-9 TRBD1 CASSFEVPGTVKSHEQFF TGTGCCAGCAGCTTTGAAGTACCGGGGACAGTCAAGTCCCATGAGCAGTTCTTC
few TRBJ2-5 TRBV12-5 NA CASGFPGQTQYF TGTGCTAGTGGTTTCCCGGGGCAGACCCAGTACTTC
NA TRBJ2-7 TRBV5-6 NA CASTPWTGYEQYF TGTGCCAGCACCCCTTGGACTGGCTACGAGCAGTACTTC
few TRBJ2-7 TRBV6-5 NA CASSAGDSTIYEQYF TGTGCCAGCAGTGCGGGTGACAGTACAATCTACGAGCAGTACTTC
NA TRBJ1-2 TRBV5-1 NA CASSEGLYGYTF TGCGCCAGCAGCGAAGGCCTGTATGGCTACACCTTC
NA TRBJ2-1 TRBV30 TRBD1 CAWEGQGAVNEQFF TGTGCCTGGGAGGGACAGGGGGCAGTCAATGAGCAGTTCTTC
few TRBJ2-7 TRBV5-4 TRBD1 CASSLGGTGAYEQYF TGTGCCAGCAGCTTGGGTGGGACAGGGGCCTACGAGCAGTACTTC
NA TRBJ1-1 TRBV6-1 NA CASSSRGQNTEAFF TGTGCCAGCAGTTCCCGGGGCCAGAACACTGAAGCTTTCTTT
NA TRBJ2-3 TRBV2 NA CASTQGAAQAQYF TGTGCCAGCACCCAGGGAGCGGCCCAGGCGCAGTATTTT
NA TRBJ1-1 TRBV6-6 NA CATKPGGLADEAFF TGTGCCACCAAACCAGGCGGTCTAGCGGATGAAGCTTTCTTT
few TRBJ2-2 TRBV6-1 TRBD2 CASRPSGGGGELFF TGTGCCAGCAGGCCCAGCGGGGGCGGCGGGGAGCTGTTTTTT
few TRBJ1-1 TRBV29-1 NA CRMASGGRSRNTEAFF TGCAGGATGGCCAGCGGGGGTCGGTCTCGGAACACTGAAGCTTTCTTT
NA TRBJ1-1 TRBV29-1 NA CSVADRYDTEAFF TGCAGCGTAGCAGACAGATATGACACTGAAGCTTTCTTT
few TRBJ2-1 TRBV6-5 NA CASSYEGATYNEQFF TGTGCCAGCAGTTACGAGGGCGCAACCTACAATGAGCAGTTCTTC
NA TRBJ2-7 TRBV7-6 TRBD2 CASSPRTSGGGSYEQYF TGTGCCAGCAGCCCGCGGACTAGCGGGGGGGGGTCCTACGAGCAGTACTTC
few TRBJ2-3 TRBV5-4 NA CASSLVVAASTDTQYF TGTGCCAGCAGCTTGGTAGTAGCGGCTAGCACAGATACGCAGTATTTT
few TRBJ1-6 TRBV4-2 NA CASSQDETALHF TGTGCCAGCAGCCAAGATGAAACAGCCCTCCACTTT
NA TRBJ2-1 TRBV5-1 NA CASSLAGTLGQFF TGCGCCAGCAGCTTGGCCGGGACCCTAGGACAGTTCTTC
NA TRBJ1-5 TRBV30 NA CAWSVNDQPQHF TGTGCCTGGAGTGTAAATGATCAGCCCCAGCATTTT
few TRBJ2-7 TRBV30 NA CAWTLSSYEQYF TGTGCCTGGACTCTAAGCTCCTACGAGCAGTACTTC
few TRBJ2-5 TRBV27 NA CASSNSGRAIQETQYF TGTGCCAGCAGTAACAGTGGCAGGGCTATCCAAGAGACCCAGTACTTC
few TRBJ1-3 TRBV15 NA CATSRAGDTIYF TGTGCCACCAGCAGAGCGGGGGACACCATATATTTT
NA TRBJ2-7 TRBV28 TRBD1 CASSPAGTVSYEQYF TGTGCCAGCAGTCCCGCCGGGACAGTATCCTACGAGCAGTACTTC
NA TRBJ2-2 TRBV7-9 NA CASSLLLGELFF TGTGCCAGCAGCTTATTGCTGGGGGAGCTGTTTTTT